These 5 T cell receptor beta chains originate from one sample sequenced in a study of shared T cell receptors in the human thymus. Repertoires were generated with immunoSEQ multiplex PCR, while TCRdb's copy carries only in-frame clones and drops some. This sample has about 660,000 clones, with approximately 87% found just once. The same data also went into a second study, on human thymus T cells.

The sample was thymocytes. The receptors originated from a boy in the first two years of life with a congenital heart defect.

V is TRBV19 and J is TRBJ1-2; possible D gene TRBD1, 6 bases. Germline V gives CDR1 LNHDA, CDR2 SQIVND (reference sequence). The V gene lost 3 bases and the J gene lost 7 bases, with 15 bases spanning the gap. This CDR3 is 14 amino acids long. DNA for the CDR3: TGTGCCAGTAGTATCGATCGGGGGGCTTCTGGCTACACCTTC. Amino acid sequence: CASSIDRGASGYTF.

This clone was seen a single time. The V and J genes are TRBV19 and TRBJ2-7; D possibly corresponds to TRBD2 (6 bases). Between the trimmed V and J ends, which lost 2 bases and 6 bases, there was a span of 17 bases. The germline V gene has CDR1 LNHDA and CDR2 SQIVND (reference sequence). The CDR3 is made up of 15 amino acids. The CDR3 nucleotides are TGTGCCAGTAGTATATCTCCGACTAGAACGGGCGAGCAGTACTTC. The encoded protein is CASSISPTRTGEQYF.

This chain uses TRBV21-1 with TRBJ2-5; the table's D call TRBD1 went unverified against the DNA. TRBV21-1 is a recognized pseudogene. The CDR3 spans 14 residues. CDR3 sequence: CASSKGAQGETQYF. CDR3 coding DNA: TGTGCCAGCAGCAAAGGGGCCCAGGGAGAGACCCAGTACTTC.

This chain joins TRBV7-2 and TRBJ2-7, with TRBD1 as a possible D gene (6 bases). This CDR3 has 14 amino acids. V lost 1 base and J 4 bases, leaving 11 bases between the germline ends. Germline loops: CDR1 SGHTA, CDR2 FQGNSA. The CDR3 DNA sequence: TGTGCCAGCAGCTTAGAAAAAGACAGGTACGAGCAGTACTTC. It yields the protein CASSLEKDRYEQYF. The variable domain in full, completed from reference TRBV7-2 and TRBJ2-7, reads GAGVSQSPSNKVTEKGKDVELRCDPISGHTALYWYRQSLGQGLEFLIYFQGNSAPDKSGLPSDRFSAERTGGSVSTLTIQRTQQEDSAVYLCASSLEKDRYEQYFGPGTRLTVT.

The V call is TRBV7-2, the J call TRBJ1-2; 7 bases fit TRBD1. The V gene's germline CDR1 is SGHTA and CDR2 FQGNSA. The J segment lost 6 bases and the V segment lost 5 bases, leaving 6 bases of the junction unmatched. CDR3 length: 13 residues. In DNA form, the CDR3 reads TGTGCCAGCAGCCTGGACAGGTGTAATGGCTACACCTTC. Translation gives CASSLDRCNGYTF.